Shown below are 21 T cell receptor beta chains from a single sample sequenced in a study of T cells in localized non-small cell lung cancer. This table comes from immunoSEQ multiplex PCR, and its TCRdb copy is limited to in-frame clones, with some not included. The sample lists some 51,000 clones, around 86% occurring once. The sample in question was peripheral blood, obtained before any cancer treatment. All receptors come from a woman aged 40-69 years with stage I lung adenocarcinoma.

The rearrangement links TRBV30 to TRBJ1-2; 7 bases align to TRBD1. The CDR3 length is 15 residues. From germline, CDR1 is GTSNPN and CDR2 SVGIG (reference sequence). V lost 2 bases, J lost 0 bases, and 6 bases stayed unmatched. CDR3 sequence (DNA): TGTGCCTGGAGTAAGGGACAGATAACTAACTATGGCTACACCTTC. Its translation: CAWSKGQITNYGYTF.

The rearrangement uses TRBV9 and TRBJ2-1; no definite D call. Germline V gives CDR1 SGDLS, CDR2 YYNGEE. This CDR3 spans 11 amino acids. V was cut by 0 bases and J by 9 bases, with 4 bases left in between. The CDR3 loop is CASSVESEQFF. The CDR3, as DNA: TGTGCCAGCAGCGTAGAAAGTGAGCAGTTCTTC.

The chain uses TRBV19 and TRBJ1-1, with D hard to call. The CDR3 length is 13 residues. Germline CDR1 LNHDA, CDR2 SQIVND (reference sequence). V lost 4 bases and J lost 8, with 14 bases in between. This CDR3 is CASSTLNLGEAFF. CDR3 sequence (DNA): TGTGCCAGTAGTACCCTAAATCTGGGGGAAGCTTTCTTT.

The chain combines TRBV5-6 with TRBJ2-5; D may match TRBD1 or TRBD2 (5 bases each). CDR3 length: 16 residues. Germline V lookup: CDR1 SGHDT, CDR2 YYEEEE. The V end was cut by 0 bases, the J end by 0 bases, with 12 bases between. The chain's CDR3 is CASSLERGPYQETQYF. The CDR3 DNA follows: TGTGCCAGCAGCTTGGAGAGGGGACCGTACCAAGAGACCCAGTACTTC. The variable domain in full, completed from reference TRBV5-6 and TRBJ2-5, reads DAGVTQSPTHLIKTRGQQVTLRCSPKSGHDTVSWYQQALGQGPQFIFQYYEEEERQRGNFPDRFSGHQFPNYSSELNVNALLLGDSALYLCASSLERGPYQETQYFGPGTRLLVL.

This chain's CDR3 is CSVGTGLRGYTF. The CDR3 DNA reads as TGCAGCGTGGGGACAGGGTTACGTGGCTACACCTTC. The chain links TRBV29-1 to TRBJ1-2, with 9 bases lining up with TRBD1. The CDR3 has 12 residues. Germline loops: CDR1 SQVTM, CDR2 ANQGSEA. Germline trimming cut 6 bases from V and 7 bases from J; bases unmatched to any gene: 6.

The CDR3 reads CASSLALTYEQYF. The CDR3, as DNA: TGTGCCAGCAGCTTAGCCCTTACCTACGAGCAGTACTTC. V usage is TRBV7-2 and J usage is TRBJ2-7; D is unresolved. Trimming stripped 0 bases from V and 2 bases from J, with 5 bases between. Germline loops: CDR1 SGHTA, CDR2 FQGNSA. CDR3 size: 13 residues.

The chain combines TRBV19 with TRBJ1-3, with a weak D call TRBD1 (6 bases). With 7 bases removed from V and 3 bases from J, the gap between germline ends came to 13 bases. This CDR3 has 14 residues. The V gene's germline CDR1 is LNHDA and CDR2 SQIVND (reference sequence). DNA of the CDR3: TGTGCCAGTACCAACCAGGGGAGTGGAAACACCATATATTTT. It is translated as CASTNQGSGNTIYF.

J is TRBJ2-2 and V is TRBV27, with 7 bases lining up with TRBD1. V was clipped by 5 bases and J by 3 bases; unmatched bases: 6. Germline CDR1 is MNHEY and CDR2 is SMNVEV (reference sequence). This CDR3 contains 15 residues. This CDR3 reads CASSPWDSDTGELFF. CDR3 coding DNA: TGTGCCAGCAGTCCATGGGACAGCGACACCGGGGAGCTGTTTTTT.

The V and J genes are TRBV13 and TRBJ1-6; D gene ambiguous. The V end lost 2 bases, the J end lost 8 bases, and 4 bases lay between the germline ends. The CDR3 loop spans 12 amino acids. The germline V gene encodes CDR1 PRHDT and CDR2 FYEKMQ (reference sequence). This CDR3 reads CASSLNHSPLHF. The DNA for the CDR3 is TGTGCCAGCAGCTTAAATCATTCACCCCTCCACTTT.

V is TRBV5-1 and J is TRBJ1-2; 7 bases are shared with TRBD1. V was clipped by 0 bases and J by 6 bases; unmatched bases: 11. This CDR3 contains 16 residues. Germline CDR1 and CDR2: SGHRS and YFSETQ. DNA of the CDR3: TGCGCCAGCAGCTTGGTAGAGACAGGGAGGATTGATGGCTACACCTTC. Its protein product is CASSLVETGRIDGYTF.

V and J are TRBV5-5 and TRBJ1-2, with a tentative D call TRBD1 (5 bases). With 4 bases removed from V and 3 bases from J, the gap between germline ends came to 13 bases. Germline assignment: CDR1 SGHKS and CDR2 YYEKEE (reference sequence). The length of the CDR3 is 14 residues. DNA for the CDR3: TGTGCCAGCAGCCGTTCCTGGGGCGACTATGGCTACACCTTC. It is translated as CASSRSWGDYGYTF.

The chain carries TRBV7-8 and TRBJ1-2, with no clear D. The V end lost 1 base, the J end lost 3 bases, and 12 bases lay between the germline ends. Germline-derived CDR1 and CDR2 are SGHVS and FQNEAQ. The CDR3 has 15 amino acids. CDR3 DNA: TGTGCCAGCAGCTTAGATTTTAACAGCTACTATGGCTACACCTTC. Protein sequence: CASSLDFNSYYGYTF.

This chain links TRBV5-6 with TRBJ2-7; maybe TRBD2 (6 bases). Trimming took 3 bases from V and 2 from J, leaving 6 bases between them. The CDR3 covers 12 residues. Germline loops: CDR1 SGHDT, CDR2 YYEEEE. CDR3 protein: CASSWGAYEQYF. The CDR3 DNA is TGTGCCAGCAGCTGGGGGGCCTACGAGCAGTACTTC.

The CDR3 DNA reads as TGTGCCAGCTCAGCAGGCACAAGCAGCAATCAGCCCCAGCATTTT. Protein sequence: CASSAGTSSNQPQHF. V and J are TRBV18 and TRBJ1-5; D ambiguous. Germline values: CDR1 KGHSH, CDR2 LQKENI. Trimming stripped 5 bases from V and 1 base from J, with 12 bases between. The length of the CDR3 is 15 residues.

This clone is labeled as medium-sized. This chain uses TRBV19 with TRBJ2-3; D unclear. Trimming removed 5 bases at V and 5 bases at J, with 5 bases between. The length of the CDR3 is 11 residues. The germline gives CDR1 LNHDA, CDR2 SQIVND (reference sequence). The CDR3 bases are TGTGCCAGTAGTGCGGTAGATACGCAGTATTTT. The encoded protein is CASSAVDTQYF.

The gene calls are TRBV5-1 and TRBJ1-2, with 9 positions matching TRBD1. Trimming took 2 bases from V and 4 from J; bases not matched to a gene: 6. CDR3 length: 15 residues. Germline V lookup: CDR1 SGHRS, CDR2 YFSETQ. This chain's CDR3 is CASSFGDRESYGYTF. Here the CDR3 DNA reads TGCGCCAGCAGCTTCGGGGACAGGGAAAGCTATGGCTACACCTTC.

As DNA, the CDR3 is TGTGCCTGTTCCGGGTGGGGGAATTCACCCCTCCACTTT. Protein product: CACSGWGNSPLHF. V and J are TRBV30 and TRBJ1-6; D is possibly TRBD1 (5 bases). The CDR3 consists of 13 residues. V lost 6 bases, J lost 7 bases, and 13 bases lay in between. The germline gives CDR1 GTSNPN, CDR2 SVGIG (reference sequence).

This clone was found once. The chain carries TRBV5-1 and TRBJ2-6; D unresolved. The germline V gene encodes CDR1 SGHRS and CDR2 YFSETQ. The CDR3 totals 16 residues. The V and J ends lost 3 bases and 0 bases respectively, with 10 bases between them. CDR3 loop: CASSYDPLSGANVLTF. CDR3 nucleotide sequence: TGCGCCAGCAGCTATGACCCCCTCTCTGGGGCCAACGTCCTGACTTTC.

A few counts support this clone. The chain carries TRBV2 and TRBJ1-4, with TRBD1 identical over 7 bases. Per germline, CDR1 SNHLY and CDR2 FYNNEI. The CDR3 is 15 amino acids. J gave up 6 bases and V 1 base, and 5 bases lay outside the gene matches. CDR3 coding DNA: TGTGCCAGCAGTGAAGGGCCGGGACAGTATGAAAAACTGTTTTTT. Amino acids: CASSEGPGQYEKLFF.

The CDR3 nucleotides are TGTGCCAGCAGCCAAGCTGCGGGGGAGCGTGGTGAGCAGTTCTTC. As protein: CASSQAAGERGEQFF. The chain recombines TRBV4-2 with TRBJ2-1; 7 positions match TRBD2. The germline gives CDR1 LGHNA, CDR2 YNFKEQ. CDR3 length: 15 amino acids. V was pared by 1 base and J by 9 bases, with 9 bases of the junction left unmatched.

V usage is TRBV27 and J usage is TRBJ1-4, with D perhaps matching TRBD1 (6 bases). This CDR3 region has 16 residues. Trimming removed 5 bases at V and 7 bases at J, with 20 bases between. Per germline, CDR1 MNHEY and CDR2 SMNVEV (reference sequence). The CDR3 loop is CASSQSLWGAREKLFF. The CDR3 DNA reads TGTGCCAGCAGTCAATCGCTATGGGGGGCGCGTGAAAAACTGTTTTTT.